A selection of T cell receptor beta chains follows, all from one sample in a study of cytomegalovirus exposure and HLA in healthy donors. Repertoires were generated with immunoSEQ multiplex PCR, while TCRdb's copy carries only in-frame clones and drops some. Here the sample spans 150,000 to 200,000 clones, approximately 78% being singletons. The specimen was PBMCs. The receptors originated from a girl under 10 years old in good health and CMV-seropositive. Each CDR3 is given without its conserved first and last residue. Each record gives: J gene, V gene, CDR3 protein.

TRBJ1-2,TRBV28,ASSLSDRIYYGYT
TRBJ1-1,TRBV5-1,ASSLYGENTEAF
TRBJ2-7,TRBV18,ASSPRSSYEQY
TRBJ2-7,TRBV27,ASSPLWTSGAYEQY
TRBJ2-1,TRBV28,ASSLAPTSGHNEQF
TRBJ1-1,TRBV19,ASSIVGGRQEAF
TRBJ2-1,TRBV15,ATSRDRLPSYEQF
TRBJ2-7,TRBV15,ATSIGTDYYEQY
TRBJ2-7,TRBV2,ASSQSYEQY
TRBJ2-1,TRBV4-1,ASSQEGWGGRASNEQF
TRBJ1-2,TRBV30,AWRADKVTMDYGYT
TRBJ1-4,TRBV7-9,ASSNGGTGNEKLF
TRBJ1-2,TRBV15,ATSRIQGKLDGYT
NA,TRBV10-1,ASSEMYEQY
TRBJ2-6,TRBV7-7,ASSLGQLRTGANVLT
TRBJ1-1,TRBV14,ASSHLTGGEAF
TRBJ1-6,TRBV6-1,ATREITGESSPLH
TRBJ2-5,TRBV19,ASSIGSGNEETQY
TRBJ2-7,TRBV7-3,ASSLQAGSSYEQY
TRBJ2-1,TRBV27,ATAHRHTGVEQF
TRBJ2-5,TRBV27,ASSFNRGRKGWGQETQY
TRBJ2-3,TRBV27,ASSWTLAFTDTQY
TRBJ2-1,TRBV12-2,ASRPTGVGSYNEQF
TRBJ2-1,TRBV19,ARGTSGMGDEQF
TRBJ1-3,TRBV18,ASSPSQGNSGNTIY
TRBJ2-2,TRBV5-1,ASSWRGGPGELF
TRBJ1-2,TRBV30,AWSEQLRDYGYT
TRBJ1-3,TRBV30,AWTLTGSGNTIY
TRBJ1-4,TRBV28,ASSSPFGTDRATNEKLF